This TCR beta chain was documented in a study of blood T cell repertoires in COVID-19. Study at large: Donors in the United States, Italy and Spain gave samples during acute or convalescent COVID-19. PBMCs, B-cell-depleted T cells, or T cells were the source of the cDNA or gDNA that made up the material.

The protocol was immunoSEQ multiplex PCR, while the TCRdb copy is restricted to in-frame clones and leaves out a portion. This sample yields 150,000 to 200,000 clones, of which roughly three quarters are seen a single time; 15% to 20% belongs to the top ten. The receptor was isolated from a man aged 60-69 years with active or convalescent COVID-19. What was sequenced was peripheral blood.

CDR3: CASSSNRGLTGELFF. In DNA form, the CDR3 reads TGTGCCAGCAGTTCCAACAGGGGGCTCACCGGGGAGCTGTTTTTT. The rearrangement joins TRBV7-8 to TRBJ2-2, with 9 bases identical to TRBD1. CDR1 is SGHVS and CDR2 is FQNEAQ in the germline V gene. The trim removed 6 bases at V and 4 bases at J, leaving 6 bases unmatched. CDR3 length: 15 amino acids.